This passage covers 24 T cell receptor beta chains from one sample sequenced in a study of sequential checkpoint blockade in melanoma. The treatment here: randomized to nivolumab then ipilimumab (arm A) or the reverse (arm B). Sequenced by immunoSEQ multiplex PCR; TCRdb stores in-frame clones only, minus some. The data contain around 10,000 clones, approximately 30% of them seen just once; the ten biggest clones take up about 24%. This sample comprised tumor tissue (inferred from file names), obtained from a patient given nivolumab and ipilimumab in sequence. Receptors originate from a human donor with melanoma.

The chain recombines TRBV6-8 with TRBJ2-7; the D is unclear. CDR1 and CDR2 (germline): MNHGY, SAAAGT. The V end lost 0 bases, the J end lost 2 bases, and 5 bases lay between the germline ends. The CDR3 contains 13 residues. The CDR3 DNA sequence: TGTGCCAGCAGTTACTCGAACCCCTACGAGCAGTACTTC. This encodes CASSYSNPYEQYF.

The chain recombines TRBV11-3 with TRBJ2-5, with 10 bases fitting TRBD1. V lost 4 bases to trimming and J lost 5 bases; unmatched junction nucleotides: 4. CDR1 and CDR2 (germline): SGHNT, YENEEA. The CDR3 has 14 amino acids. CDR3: CASSSGTGEETQYF. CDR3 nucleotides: TGTGCCAGCAGCTCGGGGACAGGGGAGGAGACCCAGTACTTC.

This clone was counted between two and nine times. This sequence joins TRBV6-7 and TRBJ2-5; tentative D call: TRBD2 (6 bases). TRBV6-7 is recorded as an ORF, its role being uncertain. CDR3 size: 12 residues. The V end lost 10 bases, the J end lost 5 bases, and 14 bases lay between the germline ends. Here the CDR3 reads CATAGDLETQYF. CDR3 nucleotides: TGTGCCACAGCGGGCGACCTGGAGACCCAGTACTTC.

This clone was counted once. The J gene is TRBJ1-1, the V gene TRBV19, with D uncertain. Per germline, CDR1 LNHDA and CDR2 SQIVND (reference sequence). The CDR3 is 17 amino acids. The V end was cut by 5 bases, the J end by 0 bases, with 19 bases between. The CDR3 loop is CASSSVRASGMNTEAFF. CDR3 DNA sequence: TGTGCCAGTAGTTCAGTCCGGGCGTCCGGCATGAACACTGAAGCTTTCTTT.

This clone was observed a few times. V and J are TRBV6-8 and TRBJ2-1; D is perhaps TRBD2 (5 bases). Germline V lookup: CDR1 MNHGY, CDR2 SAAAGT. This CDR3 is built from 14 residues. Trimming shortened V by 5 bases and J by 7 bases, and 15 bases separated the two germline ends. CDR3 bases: TGTGCCAGCAGTGTAATACTAGGGTCGAATGAGCAGTTCTTC. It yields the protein CASSVILGSNEQFF.

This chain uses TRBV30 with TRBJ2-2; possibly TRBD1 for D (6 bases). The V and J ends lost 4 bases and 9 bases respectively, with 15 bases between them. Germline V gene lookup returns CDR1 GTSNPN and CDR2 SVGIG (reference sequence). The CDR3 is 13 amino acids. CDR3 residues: CAWTGGGDRELFF. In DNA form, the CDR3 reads TGTGCCTGGACCGGTGGGGGCGACCGGGAGCTGTTTTTT.

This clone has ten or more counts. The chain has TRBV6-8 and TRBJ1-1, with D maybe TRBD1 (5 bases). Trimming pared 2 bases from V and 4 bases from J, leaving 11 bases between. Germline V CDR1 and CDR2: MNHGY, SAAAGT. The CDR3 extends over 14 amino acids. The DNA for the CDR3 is TGTGCCAGCAGTTACGGGGCTGGGACCACTGAAGCTTTCTTT. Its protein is CASSYGAGTTEAFF.

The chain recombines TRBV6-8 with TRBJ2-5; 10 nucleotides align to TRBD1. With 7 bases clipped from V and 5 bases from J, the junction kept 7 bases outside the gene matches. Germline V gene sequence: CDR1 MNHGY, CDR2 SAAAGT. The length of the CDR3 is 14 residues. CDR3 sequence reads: CASTRDRGWETQYF. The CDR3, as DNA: TGTGCCAGCACCCGGGACAGGGGATGGGAGACCCAGTACTTC.

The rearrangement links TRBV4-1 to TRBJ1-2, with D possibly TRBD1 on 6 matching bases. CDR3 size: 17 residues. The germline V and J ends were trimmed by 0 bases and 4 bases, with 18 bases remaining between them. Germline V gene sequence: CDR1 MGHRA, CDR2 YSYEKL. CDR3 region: CASSQDDGGPTPYGYTF. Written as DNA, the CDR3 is TGCGCCAGCAGCCAAGATGATGGGGGGCCAACCCCCTATGGCTACACCTTC.

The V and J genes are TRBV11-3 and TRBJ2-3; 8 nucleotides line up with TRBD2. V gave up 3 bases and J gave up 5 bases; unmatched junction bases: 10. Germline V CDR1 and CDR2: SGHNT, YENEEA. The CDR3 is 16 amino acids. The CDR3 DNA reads TGTGCCAGCAGCTTGGCCGGGGGGGCATTGGGAGATACGCAGTATTTT. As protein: CASSLAGGALGDTQYF.

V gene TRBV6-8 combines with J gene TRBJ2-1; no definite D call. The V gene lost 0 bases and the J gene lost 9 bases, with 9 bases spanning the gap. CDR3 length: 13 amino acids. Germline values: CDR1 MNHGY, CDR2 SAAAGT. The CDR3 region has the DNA TGTGCCAGCAGTTACTCGCTCGCTGCTGAGCAGTTCTTC. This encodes CASSYSLAAEQFF.

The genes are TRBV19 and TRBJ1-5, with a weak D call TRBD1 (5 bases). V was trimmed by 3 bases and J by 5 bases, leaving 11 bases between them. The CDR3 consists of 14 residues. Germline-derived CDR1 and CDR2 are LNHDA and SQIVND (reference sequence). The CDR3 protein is CASSIWGGDQPQHF. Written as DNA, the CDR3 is TGTGCCAGTAGTATCTGGGGCGGGGATCAGCCCCAGCATTTT. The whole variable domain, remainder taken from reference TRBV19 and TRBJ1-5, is DGGITQSPKYLFRKEGQNVTLSCEQNLNHDAMYWYRQDPGQGLRLIYYSQIVNDFQKGDIAEGYSVSREKKESFPLTVTSAQKNPTAFYLCASSIWGGDQPQHFGDGTRLSIL.

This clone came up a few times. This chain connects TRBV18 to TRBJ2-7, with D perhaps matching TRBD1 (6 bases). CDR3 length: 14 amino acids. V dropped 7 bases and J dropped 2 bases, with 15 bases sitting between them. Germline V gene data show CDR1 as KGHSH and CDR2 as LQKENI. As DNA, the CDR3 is TGTGCCAGCTGGGGCGGACAGCACACCTACGAGCAGTACTTC. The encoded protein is CASWGGQHTYEQYF.

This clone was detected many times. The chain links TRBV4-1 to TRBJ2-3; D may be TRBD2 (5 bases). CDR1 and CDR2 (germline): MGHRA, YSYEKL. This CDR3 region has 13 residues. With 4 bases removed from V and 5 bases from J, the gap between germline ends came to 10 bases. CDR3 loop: CASSLDSRDTQYF. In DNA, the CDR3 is TGCGCCAGCAGCCTGGACTCTCGAGATACGCAGTATTTT.

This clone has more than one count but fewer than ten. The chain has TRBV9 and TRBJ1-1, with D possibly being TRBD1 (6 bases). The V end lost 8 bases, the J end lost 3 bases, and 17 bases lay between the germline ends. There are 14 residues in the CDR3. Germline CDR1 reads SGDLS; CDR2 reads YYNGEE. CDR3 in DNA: TGTGCCAGTTCCCCGGGATCAGGGGACACTGAAGCTTTCTTT. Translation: CASSPGSGDTEAFF.

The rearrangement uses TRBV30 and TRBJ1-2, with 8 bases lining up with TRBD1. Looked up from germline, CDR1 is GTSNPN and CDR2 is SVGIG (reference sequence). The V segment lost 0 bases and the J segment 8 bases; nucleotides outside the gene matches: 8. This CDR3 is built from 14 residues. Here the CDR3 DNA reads TGTGCCTGGAGTGTACCCACAGGGGGAAGGGGCTACACCTTC. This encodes CAWSVPTGGRGYTF.

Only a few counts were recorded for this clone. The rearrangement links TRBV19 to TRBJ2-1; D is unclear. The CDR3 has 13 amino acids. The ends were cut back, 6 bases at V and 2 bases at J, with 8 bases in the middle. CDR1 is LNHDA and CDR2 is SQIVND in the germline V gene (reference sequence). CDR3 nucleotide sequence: TGTGCCAGTAGCCCCGCGGCCTACAATGAGCAGTTCTTC. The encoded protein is CASSPAAYNEQFF. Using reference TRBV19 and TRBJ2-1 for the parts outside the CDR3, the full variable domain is DGGITQSPKYLFRKEGQNVTLSCEQNLNHDAMYWYRQDPGQGLRLIYYSQIVNDFQKGDIAEGYSVSREKKESFPLTVTSAQKNPTAFYLCASSPAAYNEQFFGPGTRLTVL.

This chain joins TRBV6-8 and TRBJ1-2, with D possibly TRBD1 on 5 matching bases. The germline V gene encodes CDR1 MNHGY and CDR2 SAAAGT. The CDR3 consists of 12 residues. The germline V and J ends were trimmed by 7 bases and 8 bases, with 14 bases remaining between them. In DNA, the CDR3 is TGTGCCAGCATTGGATCGGGGGTCGGCTACACCTTC. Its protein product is CASIGSGVGYTF.

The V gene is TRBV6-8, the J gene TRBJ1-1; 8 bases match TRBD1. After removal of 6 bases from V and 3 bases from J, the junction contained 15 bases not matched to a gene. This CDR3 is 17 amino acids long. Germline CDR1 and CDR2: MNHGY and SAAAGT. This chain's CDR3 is CASRFFPTGAGDTEAFF. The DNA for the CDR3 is TGTGCCAGCAGATTCTTCCCGACAGGGGCCGGGGACACTGAAGCTTTCTTT.

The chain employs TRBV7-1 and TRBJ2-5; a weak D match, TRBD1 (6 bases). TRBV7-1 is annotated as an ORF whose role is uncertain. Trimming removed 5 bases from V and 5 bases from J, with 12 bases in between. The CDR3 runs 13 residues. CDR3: CASSPTGFETQYF. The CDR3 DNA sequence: TGTGCCAGCAGCCCAACAGGGTTCGAGACCCAGTACTTC.

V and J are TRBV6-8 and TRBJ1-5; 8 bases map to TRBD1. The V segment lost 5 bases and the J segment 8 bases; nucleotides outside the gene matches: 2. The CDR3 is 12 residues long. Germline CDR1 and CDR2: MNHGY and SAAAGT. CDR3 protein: CASSQTGEPQHF. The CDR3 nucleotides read TGTGCCAGCAGTCAGACAGGGGAGCCCCAGCATTTT.

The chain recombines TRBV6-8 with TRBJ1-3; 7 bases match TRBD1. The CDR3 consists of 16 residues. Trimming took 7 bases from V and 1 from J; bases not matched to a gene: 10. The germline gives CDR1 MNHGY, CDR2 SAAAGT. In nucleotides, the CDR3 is TGTGCCAGCACCTATCGGGGGACAGCGTCTGGAAACACCATATATTTT. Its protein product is CASTYRGTASGNTIYF.

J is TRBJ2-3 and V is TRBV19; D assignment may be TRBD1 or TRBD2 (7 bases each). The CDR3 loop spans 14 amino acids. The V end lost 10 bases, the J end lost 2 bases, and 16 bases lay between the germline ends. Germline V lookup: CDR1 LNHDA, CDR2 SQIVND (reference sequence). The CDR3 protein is CATRGGVTTDTQYF. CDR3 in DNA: TGTGCCACCAGGGGGGGGGTCACCACAGATACGCAGTATTTT.

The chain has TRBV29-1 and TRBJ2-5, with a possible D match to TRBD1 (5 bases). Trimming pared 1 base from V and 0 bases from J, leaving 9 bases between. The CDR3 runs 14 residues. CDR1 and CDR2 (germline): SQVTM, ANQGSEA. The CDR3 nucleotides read TGCAGCGTTGAAGGTGGGGCCGACCAAGAGACCCAGTACTTC. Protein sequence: CSVEGGADQETQYF.